Included here is one TCR beta chain sequence, with context. This specimen comes from a study of cytomegalovirus exposure and HLA in healthy donors. PCR was performed using 60 Vbeta and 13 Jbeta primers. Measured with immunoSEQ multiplex PCR; TCRdb has only the in-frame clones, and not every one. Among around 150,000 clones listed, 79% were seen once. The V and J ends lost 1 base and 2 bases respectively, with 10 bases between them. The germline V gene encodes CDR1 SGHVS and CDR2 FQNEAQ. The CDR3 covers 15 residues. This TCR came from a middle-aged man in good health and CMV-seronegative. V and J are TRBV7-8 and TRBJ2-3; D not resolved. The sample taken for sequencing was PBMCs. CDR3 coding DNA: TGTGCCAGCAGCTTAGTAGATGCCCCCACAGATACGCAGTATTTT. It yields the protein CASSLVDAPTDTQYF.